This T cell receptor (beta chain) was profiled in a study of T cell repertoires in cytomegalovirus infection. The germline V gene encodes CDR1 SGHKS and CDR2 YYEKEE (reference sequence). The length of the CDR3 is 14 residues. V dropped 3 bases and J dropped 2; count of bases not matched to a gene: 1. In TCRdb, the reads were re-called with MiXCR into one record per CDR3 protein. The sample shows about 570,000 distinct CDR3 sequences, roughly 42% of them seen only once. In the case of this clonotype: Its specificity is unknown.

Here the sequenced sample was cultured PBMCs, taken from culture after CMV antigen stimulation. V usage is TRBV5-5 and J usage is TRBJ2-3; 9 nucleotides align to TRBD2. The sequence derives from a human donor in good health (CMV status not recorded). Some clones in this sample may be carry-over from other donors' samples. Here the CDR3 reads CASSWTSDTDTQYF. The DNA of the CDR3 is TGTGCCAGCAGCTGGACTAGCGACACAGATACGCAGTATTTT.